This T cell receptor (beta chain) derives from a study of blood T cell repertoires in COVID-19. Study overall: Spain, Italy and the United States supplied samples that represented acute and convalescent COVID-19. Nucleic acid was either cDNA or gDNA, and it came from T cells, B-cell-depleted T cells, or PBMCs.

V lost 0 bases to trimming and J lost 0 bases, with 3 bases between them. The CDR3 covers 13 residues. Germline V CDR1 and CDR2: SGDLS, YYNGEE. Original data processing: It was from reference gene primer amplification that nucleated cell counts were estimated. Sequencing was performed with immunoSEQ multiplex PCR; in TCRdb, only in-frame clones are kept and a portion is missing. The D gene and trimming were derived from the DNA, and the V and J assignments and clone size from that table. Seen here are fewer than 65,000 clones, roughly 86% observed once, and the top ten hold around 6.6%. This chain links TRBV9 with TRBJ1-1; D unclear. The receptor comes from a man aged 55 to 70 with acute or convalescent COVID-19. Source material: peripheral blood. This chain's CDR3 is CASSVAVNTEAFF. The CDR3 DNA reads TGTGCCAGCAGCGTAGCGGTGAACACTGAAGCTTTCTTT.